These T cell receptor beta chains were read from a single sample in a study of blood T cells in healthy people across ages. A single record per CDR3 protein comes from TCRdb applying MiXCR to the 5' RACE reads. The table has 700,000 or so distinct CDR3 sequences, roughly two fifths seen once; the top ten hold 30%. Source material: blood. All receptors derive from a man aged 80 or over in good health. CDR3s leave out the opening cysteine and the closing phenylalanine or tryptophan. Each record gives: CDR3 protein, V gene.

ASRSRGMGAWETQY,TRBV6-2/TRBV6-3
SALKPGTSGAGQY,TRBV20-1
ASSLFGVLGGLNTEAF,TRBV12-3/TRBV12-4
ASKTGNNEKLF,TRBV28
ASRNRDRVGYT,TRBV27
ASSLARATYEQY,TRBV7-2
ASSDGQGAYGYT,TRBV7-2
ASSFTSGTYNEQF,TRBV7-8
ASSPAGRLADEQF,TRBV3-1
ASSPIQASSYGYT,TRBV12-3/TRBV12-4
ATSDTGYNEQF,TRBV24-1
SASSSGPAGDTEAF,TRBV20-1
ASSWRPGTYNEQF,TRBV25-1
ASSQDAGQGAYEQY,TRBV4-1
SARLRGSEGTDTQY,TRBV20-1
ASSLVGGQVIYEQY,TRBV7-2
SAFRDREKKLF,TRBV20-1
ASSPSRGRTYYEQY,TRBV11-2
ASRGPGGATGELF,TRBV7-9
SVVRVKDTSYEQY,TRBV29-1
ASSPPGGHYNEQF,TRBV18
ASSQAGSNSPLH,TRBV3-1
ASRGTVSNQPQH,TRBV12-3/TRBV12-4
ASGRQGVKETQY,TRBV27
SARDAVSPGNEQF,TRBV20-1
ASSIAGGLYEQY,TRBV28
ASSTDTTNTEAF,TRBV9
ASSLQIETQY,TRBV6-2/TRBV6-3
ASSSTLEVPYGYT,TRBV5-6
ASSLAGEVGQF,TRBV12-3/TRBV12-4
ASSLVSDGHYGYT,TRBV5-1
ASSYPTGKGETQY,TRBV6-2/TRBV6-3
ASSWPEIAKGTLSYEQY,TRBV6-2/TRBV6-3
ASSTTSGSLMGGYT,TRBV12-3/TRBV12-4
SAYRQGAGDTQY,TRBV20-1
ATSDPGQGNNEQF,TRBV24-1
ASSYRANVLT,TRBV6-2/TRBV6-3
ASSQSLRGRQF,TRBV3-1
SARARYGEQF,TRBV20-1
ASSQGLAGGLETQY,TRBV3-1
ASSLPPGGELF,TRBV12-3/TRBV12-4
SFSGVGNTQY,TRBV29-1
ASSLGHPTGELF,TRBV7-6
ASSVTSGMYNEQF,TRBV9
ASSFRRGPSYEQY,TRBV27
ASGRQGASNEQF,TRBV12-3/TRBV12-4
STADRVYGYT,TRBV29-1
ASSQGYSPLH,TRBV4-1
ASSLIGGGQQETQY,TRBV5-1
ASRSGGLADTQY,TRBV21-1
SARGTGGANEQF,TRBV20-1
ASSLIGGSGTDTQY,TRBV11-2
ASSLDRYYEQY,TRBV11-3
ASSPQGRGTGVAF,TRBV9
ASNGIYEQY,TRBV5-1